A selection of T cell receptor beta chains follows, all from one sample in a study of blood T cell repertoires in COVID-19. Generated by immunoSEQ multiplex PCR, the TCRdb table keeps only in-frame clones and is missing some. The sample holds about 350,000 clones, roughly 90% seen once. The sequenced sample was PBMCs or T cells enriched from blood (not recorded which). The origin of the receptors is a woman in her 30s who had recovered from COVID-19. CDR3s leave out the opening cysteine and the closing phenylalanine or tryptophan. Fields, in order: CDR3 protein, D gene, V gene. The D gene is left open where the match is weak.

ASSLYSSGAPADTQY TRBD2 TRBV11-2
ASSQARYGYT NA TRBV3-1/TRBV3-2
ASTPAGARSYNEQF TRBD2 TRBV19
ASSYTGELKEQY NA TRBV6-5
ASSEQGALSEQY TRBD1 TRBV4-2
ASSQGLAASTDTQY TRBD2 TRBV3-1/TRBV3-2
ASSVGQSQFSPLH NA TRBV9
ASTFRVSSNQPQH NA TRBV19
AISHGDRAGNEQF TRBD1 TRBV10-3
ASSSQGGGKETQY NA TRBV5-4
ASSVGGRVTGELF NA TRBV28
ASSADSMNTEAF NA TRBV6-4
ASSLTGTGHYGYT TRBD1 TRBV27
ASSQAGKVTEAF NA TRBV4-1
ASLDLQGLTEAF TRBD1 TRBV19
ASSQGAGDSYEQY TRBD1 TRBV11-2
ASSPRQGDGYT TRBD1 TRBV9
ASSFAGTGGFNEQF TRBD1 TRBV28
ASSIWAQGTEAF NA TRBV19
ASSLGGLFSYEQY NA TRBV7-9
ASSLQGVGYEQY TRBD1 TRBV28
ASSIPSGQGASYEQF TRBD1 TRBV5-1
ASSLESGGGYGYT TRBD1 TRBV13
ASSITQTGWNYGYT TRBD1 TRBV19
ASRSPGSSYNEQF NA TRBV7-2
ASSQGQGRRNTEAF TRBD1 TRBV14
ASSKRGQSYNEQF TRBD1 TRBV5-8
ASSVPQEHT NA TRBV6-4
ASSAGTASYEQY TRBD1 TRBV19
ASSPRQGGTGELF TRBD1 TRBV18
ASSPTGTGAYEQY TRBD1 TRBV28
ASSTTGTMAYEQY NA TRBV27
ASSQQYGTGGYEQY TRBD1 TRBV3-1/TRBV3-2
ASSFPGREETQY TRBD2 TRBV7-2
ASSSTAGAYEKLF NA TRBV3-1/TRBV3-2
ASRQGVSTEAF TRBD1 TRBV27
ASSEAGSGYGYT NA TRBV6-1
ASSVGPGVSYYEQY NA TRBV9
ATSDFPGSSYNEQF NA TRBV24-1
ASSISVYTEAF NA TRBV19
ASSLLAGGYT NA TRBV11-2
ASSQGGLYNQPQH NA TRBV4-1
ASSPFSGTGNNQPQH TRBD1 TRBV18
ASRRTGVDSGYT NA TRBV6-5
ASSQGPGFSYNEQF NA TRBV3-1/TRBV3-2
ASSRLAENTGELL TRBD2 TRBV5-6
ASSVDQAGDTQETQY TRBD2 TRBV5-4
ASRESGLNTEAF NA TRBV28
ASSDAGLHGYT NA TRBV6-1
ASRLQGTRNSPLH TRBD1 TRBV2
ASSQGLAGTTNTGELF TRBD2 TRBV4-1
ASSLGTGGPQPQH NA TRBV7-8
ASRPLGDTQY NA TRBV6-5
ASSWGTGGAEQPQH TRBD1 TRBV5-1
ASSLGASGVYEQY TRBD2 TRBV7-9
ASSLGPDRGNTEAF TRBD1 TRBV11-1
ASSNREHYGYT NA TRBV5-8
ASSGSGDRGDEKLF TRBD1 TRBV25-1
ASSLDVQGANYNTGELF TRBD1 TRBV5-1
ASSPGRPGANVLT NA TRBV6-5